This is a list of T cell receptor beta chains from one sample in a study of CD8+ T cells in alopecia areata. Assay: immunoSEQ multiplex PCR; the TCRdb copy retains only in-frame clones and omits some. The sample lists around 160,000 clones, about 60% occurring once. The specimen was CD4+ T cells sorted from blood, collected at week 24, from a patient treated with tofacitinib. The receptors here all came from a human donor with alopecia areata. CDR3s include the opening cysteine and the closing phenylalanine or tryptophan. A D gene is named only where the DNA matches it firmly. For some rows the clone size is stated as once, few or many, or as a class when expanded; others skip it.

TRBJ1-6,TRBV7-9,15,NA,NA,TGTGCCAGCAGCTTAGATGGGACGCCAAATTCACCCCTCCACTTT,CASSLDGTPNSPLHF
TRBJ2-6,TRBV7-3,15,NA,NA,TGTGCCAGCAGCTTAGGCCCAGCTGGGGCCAACGTCCTGACTTTC,CASSLGPAGANVLTF
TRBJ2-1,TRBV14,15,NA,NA,TGTGCCAGCAGCCATCGGCGGACCTCCTACAATGAGCAGTTCTTC,CASSHRRTSYNEQFF
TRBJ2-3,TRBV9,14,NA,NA,TGTGCCAGCAGCGTTGTAACTAGCACAGATACGCAGTATTTT,CASSVVTSTDTQYF
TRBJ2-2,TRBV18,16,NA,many,TGTGCCAGCTCAGCCGGGACACCAACGAACACCGGGGAGCTGTTTTTT,CASSAGTPTNTGELFF
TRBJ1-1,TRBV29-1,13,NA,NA,TGCAGCGTTGGAAACCAGGCGGCCACTGAAGCTTTCTTT,CSVGNQAATEAFF
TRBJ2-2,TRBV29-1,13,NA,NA,TGCAGCGCACCAACAGGATACGCCGGGGAGCTGTTTTTT,CSAPTGYAGELFF
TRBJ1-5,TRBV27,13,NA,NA,TGTGCCAGCAGTTTGGTCAGCAATCAGCCCCAGCATTTT,CASSLVSNQPQHF
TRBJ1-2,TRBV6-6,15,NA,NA,TGTGCCAACCCAAGACGGGGACAAGCCGCTTATGGCTACACCTTC,CANPRRGQAAYGYTF
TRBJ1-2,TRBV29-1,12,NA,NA,TGCAGCGTTCCTGACAGTAACTATGGCTACACCTTC,CSVPDSNYGYTF
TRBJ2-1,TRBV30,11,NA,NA,TGTGCCTGGACAGGGTACAATGAGCAGTTCTTC,CAWTGYNEQFF
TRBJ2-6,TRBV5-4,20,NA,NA,TGTGCCAGCAGCTTGAAGGGACAGCCCGCGGGGGGCTCTGGGGCCAACGTCCTGACTTTC,CASSLKGQPAGGSGANVLTF
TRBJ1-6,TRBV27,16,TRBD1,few,TGTGCCAGCAGTTTGACCGGGACAGGGTCACTATCACCCCTCCACTTT,CASSLTGTGSLSPLHF
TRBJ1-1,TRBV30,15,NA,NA,TGTGCCTGGAGTGCCCGACTGGCCCTGGGGACTGAAGCTTTCTTT,CAWSARLALGTEAFF
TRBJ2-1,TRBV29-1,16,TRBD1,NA,TGCAGCGGGGGACAGGAGCGTTTCTCCTCCTACAATGAGCAGTTCTTC,CSGGQERFSSYNEQFF
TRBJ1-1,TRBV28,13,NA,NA,TGTGCCAGCAGTTCAGGACAGAACACTGAAGCTTTCTTT,CASSSGQNTEAFF
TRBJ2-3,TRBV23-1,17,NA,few,TGCGCCAGCAGTCAGTTCAGACGGAATCTATTCACAGATACGCAGTATTTT,CASSQFRRNLFTDTQYF
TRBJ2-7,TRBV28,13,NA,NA,TGTGCCAGCGGGGGCCCGAATTCCTACGAGCAGTACTTC,CASGGPNSYEQYF
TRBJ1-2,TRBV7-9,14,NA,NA,TGTGCCAGCAGCTTAGCGCAGGCTAACTATGGCTACACCTTC,CASSLAQANYGYTF
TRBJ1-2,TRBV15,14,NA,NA,TGTGCCACCAGCAGAGATCTCGGCACCTATGGCTACACCTTC,CATSRDLGTYGYTF
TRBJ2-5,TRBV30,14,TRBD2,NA,TGTGCCTGGAATCCTGATGCGGGAGGAGAGACCCAGTACTTC,CAWNPDAGGETQYF
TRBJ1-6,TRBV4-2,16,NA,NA,TGTGCCAGCAGCCAAGATCAGAACAGGGTAGATTCACCCCTCCACTTT,CASSQDQNRVDSPLHF
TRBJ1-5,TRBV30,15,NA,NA,TGTGCCTGGAGTAAGGCCGGGGGTACGGGGCAGCCCCAGCATTTT,CAWSKAGGTGQPQHF
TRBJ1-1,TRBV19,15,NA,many,TGTGCCAGTAGTATTCGGGGGGCGCGGGGCACTGAAGCTTTCTTT,CASSIRGARGTEAFF
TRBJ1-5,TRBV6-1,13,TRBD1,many,TGTGCCAGCGCGACAGGGGTGGATCAGCCCCAGCATTTT,CASATGVDQPQHF
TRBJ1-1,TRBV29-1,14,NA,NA,TGCAGCGCCCTGATGTGGCAGGGCAACACTGAAGCTTTCTTT,CSALMWQGNTEAFF
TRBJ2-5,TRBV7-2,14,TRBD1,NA,TGTGCCAGCAGCCCCACAGGGGAAGTTGGGACCCAGTACTTC,CASSPTGEVGTQYF
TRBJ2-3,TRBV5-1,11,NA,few,TGCGCCAGCAGCTTGGGAGATACGCAGTATTTT,CASSLGDTQYF
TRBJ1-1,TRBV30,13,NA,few,TGTGCCTGGAGTCGAGGGTTGGACACTGAAGCTTTCTTT,CAWSRGLDTEAFF
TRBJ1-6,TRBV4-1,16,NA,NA,TGCGCCAGCAGCCAGGTGGTTGCGACTGATAATTCACCCCTCCACTTT,CASSQVVATDNSPLHF
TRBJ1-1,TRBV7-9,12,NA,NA,TGTGCCAGCAGCTTAGTTGGGGCCGAAGCTTTCTTT,CASSLVGAEAFF
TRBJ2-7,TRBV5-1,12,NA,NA,TGCGCCAGCAGCTCGGGGTACTACGAGCAGTACTTC,CASSSGYYEQYF
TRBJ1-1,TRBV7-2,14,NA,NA,TGTGCCAGCAGCTTAAATAGGTTGAACACTGAAGCTTTCTTT,CASSLNRLNTEAFF
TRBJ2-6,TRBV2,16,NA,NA,TGTGCCAGCAGTGAAGAGTACCCCTCAGGGGCCAACGTCCTGACTTTC,CASSEEYPSGANVLTF
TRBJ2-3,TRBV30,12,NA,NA,TGTGCCTGGAGTGTTGGGTTAGACACGCAGTATTTT,CAWSVGLDTQYF
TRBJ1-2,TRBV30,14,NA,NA,TGTGCCTGGACCAGCTGGGGGATTGGGGATGGCTACACCTTC,CAWTSWGIGDGYTF
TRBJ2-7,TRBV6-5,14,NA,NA,TGTGCCAGCAAACGAGGATCAGGGGCCGGCGAGCAGTACTTC,CASKRGSGAGEQYF
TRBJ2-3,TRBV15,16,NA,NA,TGTGCCACCAGCAGAGAGAATCCGGCCGTTCGCGGGGCGCAGTATTTT,CATSRENPAVRGAQYF
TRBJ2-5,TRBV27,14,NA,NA,TGTGCCAGCAGTTTATCTGGGTACGGCGAGACCCAGTACTTC,CASSLSGYGETQYF
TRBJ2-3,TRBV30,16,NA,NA,TGTGCCTGGAGTGGCGTCAGGACACCTAGCACAGATACGCAGTATTTT,CAWSGVRTPSTDTQYF
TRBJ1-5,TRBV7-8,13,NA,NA,TGTGCCAGCAGCTCTGACAGAAATCAGCCCCAGCATTTT,CASSSDRNQPQHF
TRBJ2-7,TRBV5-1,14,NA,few,TGCGCCAGCAGCTTGGGTGGAAGCACCTACGAGCAGTACTTC,CASSLGGSTYEQYF
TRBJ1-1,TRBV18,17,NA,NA,TGTGCCAGCTCACCGGGGACGGGAGGACAGTGGGGCACTGAAGCTTTCTTT,CASSPGTGGQWGTEAFF
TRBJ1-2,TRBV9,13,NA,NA,TGTGCCAGCAGCGTGCCAGTCGGCTATGGCTACACCTTC,CASSVPVGYGYTF
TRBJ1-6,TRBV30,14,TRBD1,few,TGTGCCTGGGTCAGACAGGGTGGGAATTCACCCCTCCACTTT,CAWVRQGGNSPLHF
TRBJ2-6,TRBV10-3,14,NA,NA,TGTGCCATCAGTGAGTCGACTGGGGCCAACGTCCTGACTTTC,CAISESTGANVLTF
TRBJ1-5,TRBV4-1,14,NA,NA,TGCGCCAGCAGCCAAGAGAGGGTGAGGCAGCCCCAGCATTTT,CASSQERVRQPQHF
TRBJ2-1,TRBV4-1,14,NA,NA,TGCGCCAGCAGCCAAGACTCCCCTCGTTATGAGCAGTTCTTC,CASSQDSPRYEQFF
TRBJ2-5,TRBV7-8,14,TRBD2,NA,TGTGCCAGCAGTTCCGGGACTAAGGCACAGACCCAGTACTTC,CASSSGTKAQTQYF
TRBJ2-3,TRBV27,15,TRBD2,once,TGTGCCAGCAGTCTAGTAGCGGGGGGACGAGGGGCGCAGTATTTT,CASSLVAGGRGAQYF
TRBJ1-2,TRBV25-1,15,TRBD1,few,TGTGCCAGCAGTGACCCTGGGACAGGGAACTATGGCTACACCTTC,CASSDPGTGNYGYTF
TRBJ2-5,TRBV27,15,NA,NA,TGTGCCAGCAGTTCAGGGTGGGCTGGTCAAGAGACCCAGTACTTC,CASSSGWAGQETQYF
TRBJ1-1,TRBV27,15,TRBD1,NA,TGTGCCAGCAGTTTATTGGGACAGGGGGACACTGAAGCTTTCTTT,CASSLLGQGDTEAFF
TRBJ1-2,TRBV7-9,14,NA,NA,TGTGCCAGCAGCGTCGTAGTTAGTGCCTATGGCTACACCTTC,CASSVVVSAYGYTF
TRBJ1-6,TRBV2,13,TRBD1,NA,TGTGCCAGCAGTCGCACAGGGGATTCACCCCTCCACTTT,CASSRTGDSPLHF